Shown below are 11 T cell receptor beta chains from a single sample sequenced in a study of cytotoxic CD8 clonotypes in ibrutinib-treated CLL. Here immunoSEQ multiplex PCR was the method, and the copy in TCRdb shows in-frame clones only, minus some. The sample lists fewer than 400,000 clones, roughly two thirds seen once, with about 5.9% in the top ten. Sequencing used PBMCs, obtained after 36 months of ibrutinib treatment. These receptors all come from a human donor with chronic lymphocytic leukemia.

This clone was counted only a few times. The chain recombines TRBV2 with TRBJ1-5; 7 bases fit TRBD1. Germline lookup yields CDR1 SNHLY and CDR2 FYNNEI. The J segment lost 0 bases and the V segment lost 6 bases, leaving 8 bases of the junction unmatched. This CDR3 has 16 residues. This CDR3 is CASRLNRGYSNQPQHF. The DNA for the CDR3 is TGTGCCAGCAGATTAAACAGGGGCTATAGCAATCAGCCCCAGCATTTT.

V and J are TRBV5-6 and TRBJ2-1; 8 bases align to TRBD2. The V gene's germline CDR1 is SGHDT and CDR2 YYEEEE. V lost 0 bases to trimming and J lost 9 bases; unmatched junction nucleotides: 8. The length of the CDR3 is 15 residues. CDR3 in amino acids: CASSLGAGVLGEQFF. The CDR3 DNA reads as TGTGCCAGCAGCTTGGGAGCGGGAGTTTTAGGTGAGCAGTTCTTC.

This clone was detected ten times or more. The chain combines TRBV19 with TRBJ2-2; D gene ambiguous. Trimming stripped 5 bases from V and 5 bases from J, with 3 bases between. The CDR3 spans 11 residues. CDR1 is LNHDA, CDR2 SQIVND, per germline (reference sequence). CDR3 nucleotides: TGTGCCAGTAGTGTGACCGGGGAGCTGTTTTTT. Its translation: CASSVTGELFF.

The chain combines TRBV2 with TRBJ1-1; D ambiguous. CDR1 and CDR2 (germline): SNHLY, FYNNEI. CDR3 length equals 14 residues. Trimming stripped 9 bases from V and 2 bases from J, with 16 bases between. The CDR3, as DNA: TGTGCCAGGTGGGGAAGGTCCGGAAACACTGAAGCTTTCTTT. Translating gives CARWGRSGNTEAFF.

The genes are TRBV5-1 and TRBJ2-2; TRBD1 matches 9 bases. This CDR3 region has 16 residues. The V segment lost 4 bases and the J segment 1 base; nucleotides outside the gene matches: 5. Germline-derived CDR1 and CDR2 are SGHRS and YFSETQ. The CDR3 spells CASSGNRGQNTGELFF. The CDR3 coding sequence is TGCGCCAGCAGCGGAAACAGGGGGCAGAACACCGGGGAGCTGTTTTTT.

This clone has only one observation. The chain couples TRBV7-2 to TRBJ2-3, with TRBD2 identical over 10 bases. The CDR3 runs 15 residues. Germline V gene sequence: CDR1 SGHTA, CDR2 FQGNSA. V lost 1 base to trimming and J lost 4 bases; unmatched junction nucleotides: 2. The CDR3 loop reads CASSLVAGGPDTQYF. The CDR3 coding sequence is TGTGCCAGCAGCTTAGTAGCGGGAGGCCCAGATACGCAGTATTTT.

As DNA, the CDR3 is TGTGCCAGTCAATTTCTGGCAGCGCCAGGGGGGTTCGGCTACACCTTC. Amino acid sequence: CASQFLAAPGGFGYTF. The J gene is TRBJ1-2, the V gene TRBV19; 7 bases fit TRBD1. Germline CDR1 LNHDA, CDR2 SQIVND (reference sequence). V shed 8 bases, J shed 8 bases, and the junction held 20 bases outside the gene matches. This CDR3 has 16 residues.

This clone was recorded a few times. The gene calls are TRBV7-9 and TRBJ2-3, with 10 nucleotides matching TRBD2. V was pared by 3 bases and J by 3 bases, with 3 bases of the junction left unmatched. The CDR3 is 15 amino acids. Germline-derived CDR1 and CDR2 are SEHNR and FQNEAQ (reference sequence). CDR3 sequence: CASSFASGGTDTQYF. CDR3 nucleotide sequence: TGTGCCAGCAGCTTTGCTAGCGGGGGTACAGATACGCAGTATTTT.

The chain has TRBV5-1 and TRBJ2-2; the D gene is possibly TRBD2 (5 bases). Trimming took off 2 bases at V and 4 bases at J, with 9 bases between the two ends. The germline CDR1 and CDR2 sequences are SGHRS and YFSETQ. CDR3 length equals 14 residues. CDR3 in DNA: TGCGCCAGCAGCTTAGGAGGCGGCACCGGGGAGCTGTTTTTT. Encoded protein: CASSLGGGTGELFF.

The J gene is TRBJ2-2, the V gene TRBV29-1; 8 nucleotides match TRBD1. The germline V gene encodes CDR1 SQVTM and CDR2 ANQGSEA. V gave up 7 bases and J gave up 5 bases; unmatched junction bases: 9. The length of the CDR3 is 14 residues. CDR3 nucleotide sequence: TGCAGCGGTCGGACAGGGAACCCGACCGGGGAGCTGTTTTTT. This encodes CSGRTGNPTGELFF.

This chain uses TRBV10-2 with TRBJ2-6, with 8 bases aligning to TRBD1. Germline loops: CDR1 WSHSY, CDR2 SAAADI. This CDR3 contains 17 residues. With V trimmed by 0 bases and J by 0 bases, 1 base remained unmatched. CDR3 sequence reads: CASSESQGVSGANVLTF. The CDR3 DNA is TGCGCCAGCAGTGAGTCACAGGGGGTCTCTGGGGCCAACGTCCTGACTTTC.